This paragraph covers one TCR beta chain sequence. The same CDR3 is also encoded by other DNA sequences in this sample. These data belong to a study of shared clonotypes between healthy human individuals. The germline V gene has CDR1 SGHTA and CDR2 FQGNSA. The V gene end was trimmed by 0 bases and the J gene end by 1 base; junction bases not matched to a gene: 0. This CDR3 has 15 amino acids. Using immunoSEQ multiplex PCR, the repertoire was profiled, and TCRdb retains in-frame clones only, with some absent. The data contain 2 million to 2.5 million clones, 80% to 95% of them singletons. The chain has TRBV7-2 and TRBJ2-3; 8 bases fit TRBD2. The source is a man between 18 and 35 years old in good health. Some clones in this sample may be carry-over from other donors' samples. The sample taken for sequencing was naive CD4+ T cells from PBMCs. Subset denoted: CD45RA+ positively selected. In DNA form, the CDR3 reads TGTGCCAGCAGCTTAGCAGCGGGGGGCACAGATACGCAGTATTTT. Protein product: CASSLAAGGTDTQYF.